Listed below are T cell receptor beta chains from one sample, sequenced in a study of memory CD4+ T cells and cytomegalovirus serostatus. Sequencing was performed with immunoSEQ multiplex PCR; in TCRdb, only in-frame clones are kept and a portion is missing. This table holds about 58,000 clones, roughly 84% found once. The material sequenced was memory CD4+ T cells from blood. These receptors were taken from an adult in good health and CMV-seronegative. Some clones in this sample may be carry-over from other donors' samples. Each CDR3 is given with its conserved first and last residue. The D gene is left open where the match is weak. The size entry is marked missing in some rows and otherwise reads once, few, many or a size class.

CDR3: CASNMVSYEQYF
DNA: TGTGCCAGCAACATGGTCTCCTACGAGCAGTACTTC
size: .
D: .
J: TRBJ2-7
V: TRBV21-1

CDR3: CAWSADSNQPQHF
DNA: TGTGCCTGGAGTGCTGATAGCAATCAGCCCCAGCATTTT
size: .
D: .
J: TRBJ1-5
V: TRBV30

CDR3: CASSFPGREQYF
DNA: TGTGCCAGCAGCTTCCCCGGGAGGGAACAGTACTTC
size: .
D: TRBD2
J: TRBJ2-5
V: TRBV7-9

CDR3: CASSEVRANYGYTF
DNA: TGTGCCAGCAGTGAGGTCCGAGCTAACTATGGCTACACCTTC
size: .
D: .
J: TRBJ1-2
V: TRBV2

CDR3: CASTQGKVTEAFF
DNA: TGTGCCAGCACTCAGGGTAAGGTCACTGAAGCTTTCTTT
size: .
D: .
J: TRBJ1-1
V: TRBV5-6

CDR3: CSVDRQGARSEQFF
DNA: TGCAGCGTTGATCGGCAGGGGGCCCGGAGTGAGCAGTTCTTC
size: .
D: TRBD1
J: TRBJ2-1
V: TRBV29-1

CDR3: CSVPGAIGGTEAFF
DNA: TGCAGCGTTCCGGGGGCGATTGGCGGCACTGAAGCTTTCTTT
size: .
D: .
J: TRBJ1-1
V: TRBV29-1

CDR3: CASSSSGGAETQYF
DNA: TGTGCCAGCAGCTCTAGCGGGGGAGCGGAGACCCAGTACTTC
size: .
D: TRBD2
J: TRBJ2-5
V: TRBV28

CDR3: CASAGIYEQYF
DNA: TGTGCTAGCGCGGGAATCTACGAGCAGTACTTC
size: .
D: .
J: TRBJ2-7
V: TRBV28

CDR3: CASSFNTGELFF
DNA: TGTGCCAGCAGCTTTAACACCGGGGAGCTGTTTTTT
size: .
D: .
J: TRBJ2-2
V: TRBV11-3

CDR3: CASSFPGGGNQPQHF
DNA: TGTGCCAGCAGTTTCCCGGGGGGTGGCAATCAGCCCCAGCATTTT
size: .
D: .
J: TRBJ1-5
V: TRBV28

CDR3: CASSLGSPSGANVLTF
DNA: TGTGCCAGCAGCTTAGGGTCGCCTTCTGGGGCCAACGTCCTGACTTTC
size: .
D: .
J: TRBJ2-6
V: TRBV7-3

CDR3: CASSPKRGATNEKLFF
DNA: TGTGCCAGCAGCCCAAAGAGGGGAGCAACTAATGAAAAACTGTTTTTT
size: .
D: .
J: TRBJ1-4
V: TRBV7-8

CDR3: CASIRQGLGNQPQHF
DNA: TGTGCCAGCATTAGACAGGGGTTGGGCAATCAGCCCCAGCATTTT
size: .
D: TRBD1
J: TRBJ1-5
V: TRBV28

CDR3: CSALGSEQYF
DNA: TGCAGTGCCTTGGGAAGCGAGCAGTACTTC
size: once
D: .
J: TRBJ2-7
V: TRBV20-1

CDR3: CAWSVQGSTEAFF
DNA: TGTGCCTGGAGTGTTCAGGGATCGACTGAAGCTTTCTTT
size: .
D: .
J: TRBJ1-1
V: TRBV30

CDR3: CASSSARTAGETQYF
DNA: TGTGCCAGCAGCTCCGCGAGGACAGCCGGAGAGACCCAGTACTTC
size: .
D: .
J: TRBJ2-5
V: TRBV5-6

CDR3: CASSIQGDTEAFF
DNA: TGTGCCAGCTCAATTCAAGGAGACACTGAAGCTTTCTTT
size: .
D: .
J: TRBJ1-1
V: TRBV18

CDR3: CASSLTGSNQPQHF
DNA: TGTGCCAGCAGCTTAACGGGCAGCAATCAGCCCCAGCATTTT
size: .
D: .
J: TRBJ1-5
V: TRBV11-2

CDR3: CASSPLIGNYEQYF
DNA: TGTGCCAGCTCACCACTTATCGGGAACTACGAGCAGTACTTC
size: once
D: .
J: TRBJ2-7
V: TRBV18

CDR3: CAISESGGPGELFF
DNA: TGTGCCATCAGTGAGTCGGGGGGGCCCGGGGAGCTGTTTTTT
size: .
D: .
J: TRBJ2-2
V: TRBV10-3

CDR3: CASSLYNEQFF
DNA: TGTGCCAGCAGTTTATACAATGAGCAGTTCTTC
size: .
D: .
J: TRBJ2-1
V: TRBV28

CDR3: CASSLQGGPDTQYF
DNA: TGCGCCAGCAGCTTACAAGGGGGCCCAGATACGCAGTATTTT
size: .
D: TRBD1
J: TRBJ2-3
V: TRBV5-1

CDR3: CASSGSQGYGYTF
DNA: TGTGCCAGCAGCGGCTCACAGGGCTATGGCTACACCTTC
size: .
D: .
J: TRBJ1-2
V: TRBV9

CDR3: CASSFSGASSYEQYF
DNA: TGTGCCAGCAGCTTCTCAGGGGCGAGCTCCTACGAGCAGTACTTC
size: few
D: .
J: TRBJ2-7
V: TRBV5-4

CDR3: CASSPGGAGSTF
DNA: TGTGCCAGCAGCCCCGGAGGGGCCGGGTCCACCTTC
size: .
D: .
J: TRBJ1-2
V: TRBV5-6

CDR3: CSADAGTQIDTQYF
DNA: TGCAGCGCTGACGCCGGGACACAAATAGATACGCAGTATTTT
size: .
D: .
J: TRBJ2-3
V: TRBV29-1

CDR3: CASSVTSGGETQYF
DNA: TGTGCCAGCAGCGTAACTAGCGGGGGAGAGACCCAGTACTTC
size: .
D: TRBD2
J: TRBJ2-5
V: TRBV9

CDR3: CASGRSVTSYEQYF
DNA: TGTGCTAGTGGTAGGAGCGTCACCTCCTACGAGCAGTACTTC
size: .
D: .
J: TRBJ2-7
V: TRBV12-5

CDR3: CASSSPGSGDKKETQYF
DNA: TGCGCCAGCAGCTCCCCGGGGAGCGGAGACAAGAAAGAGACCCAGTACTTC
size: .
D: .
J: TRBJ2-5
V: TRBV5-1

CDR3: CASSVPRFGRITEAFF
DNA: TGTGCCAGCAGTGTCCCCCGGTTCGGGAGAATCACTGAAGCTTTCTTT
size: once
D: .
J: TRBJ1-1
V: TRBV6-1

CDR3: CASSLNGGHTEAFF
DNA: TGTGCCAGCAGTTTAAACGGGGGACACACTGAAGCTTTCTTT
size: .
D: .
J: TRBJ1-1
V: TRBV28

CDR3: CASSLLAGNTDTQYF
DNA: TGTGCCAGCAGTCTCCTAGCGGGAAACACAGATACGCAGTATTTT
size: .
D: TRBD2
J: TRBJ2-3
V: TRBV6-5

CDR3: CASSLADSNEAFF
DNA: TGTGCCAGCAGCTTAGCGGACAGTAATGAAGCTTTCTTT
size: .
D: .
J: TRBJ1-1
V: TRBV7-8

CDR3: CASSLSWRTRTYF
DNA: TGTGCCAGCAGTTTATCTTGGAGGACCAGGACGTACTTC
size: .
D: .
J: TRBJ2-4
V: TRBV28

CDR3: CASSLNPGTGNTEAFF
DNA: TGTGCCAGCAGCCTAAATCCCGGGACTGGGAACACTGAAGCTTTCTTT
size: .
D: .
J: TRBJ1-1
V: TRBV7-2

CDR3: CSVASSNEKLFF
DNA: TGCAGCGTTGCCAGCTCTAATGAAAAACTGTTTTTT
size: .
D: .
J: TRBJ1-4
V: TRBV29-1

CDR3: CASSFYRVPEQYF
DNA: TGTGCCAGCAGTTTTTACAGGGTCCCCGAGCAGTACTTC
size: .
D: .
J: TRBJ2-7
V: TRBV28

CDR3: CASSLFGSRQETQYF
DNA: TGTGCCAGCAGTTTATTCGGCAGTCGTCAAGAGACCCAGTACTTC
size: .
D: .
J: TRBJ2-5
V: TRBV28